This T cell receptor beta chain was identified in a study of T-cell memory formation after mild COVID-19. Study-wide background: TCR clusters mostly belonged to single donors. The study, taken as a whole, reports: Among clones contracting day 15 to 85, CD4/CD8 was balanced, whereas later expanders leaned CD4+.

This clonotype was seen a few times. Antigen unknown. One entry per CDR3 protein results from TCRdb running MiXCR on the 5' RACE reads. The sample holds around 100,000 distinct CDR3 sequences, about 20% seen once. V lost 3 bases to trimming and J lost 1 base, with 8 bases between them. The CDR3 consists of 14 residues. In germline, CDR1 is SNHLY, CDR2 FYNNEI. Sequencing was performed on PBMCs or a T cell subset sorted from them (not recorded which). The sequence derives from a man between 18 and 29 years old who had mild COVID-19 (a few samples of this study predate the infection). Cell type and time point are not known. J is TRBJ2-3 and V is TRBV2; possibly TRBD2 for D (6 bases). CDR3 sequence: CASSDGGGTDTQYF. The DNA of the CDR3 is TGTGCCAGCAGTGACGGAGGGGGCACAGATACGCAGTATTTT.